The clone carrying this T cell receptor beta chain was detected once. The germline gene is not matched at one end of the junction; a read error may be the cause. The record originates from a study of prognosis after radiotherapy for stage I lung cancer. TCR beta CDR3 amplification from genomic DNA was performed by two-round multiplex PCR. Primers (each specific to one TRBV or TRBJ gene) were used in first-round PCR. TCRdb reprocessed the multiplex PCR reads via MiXCR and lists one record per CDR3 protein. Here the sample spans some 35,000 distinct CDR3 sequences, 30% to 35% being singletons. Germline V gives CDR1 MNHEY, CDR2 SMNVEV (reference sequence). The CDR3 sequence is 14 residues long.

The sequences come from PBMCs, collected before or after stereotactic body radiation therapy (not recorded which). The chain recombines TRBV27 with TRBJ2-6, with D possibly called TRBD1 or TRBD2 (6 bases each). This clonotype was obtained from a donor over 45 with non-small cell lung cancer. The chain's CDR3 is CASIQGTGANVLTF. The CDR3 DNA sequence: TGTGCCAGCATCCAGGGGACTGGGGCCAACGTCCTTACTTTC.